This TCR beta chain was recorded in a study of T-cell reconstitution after alpha-beta-depleted transplantation in children. With 7 bases clipped from V and 2 bases from J, the junction kept 9 bases outside the gene matches. The CDR3 totals 15 residues. TCRbeta library preparation incorporated unique molecular identifiers. MiXCR was run by TCRdb on the PCR reads, yielding one entry per CDR3 protein. The table records some 500,000 distinct CDR3 sequences, 32% of them present only once. This clonotype has just a few counts. The chain combines TRBV12-3 or TRBV12-4 with TRBJ2-3, with 7 bases aligning to TRBD1. This sequence was found in a human donor who donated a stem cell graft to a child with aplastic anemia. The sequencing used PBMCs from the stem cell graft donor, collected from the stem cell graft. CDR3 sequence: CASTREGASTDTQYF. DNA for the CDR3: TGTGCCAGCACAAGAGAGGGGGCGTCCACAGATACGCAGTATTTT.